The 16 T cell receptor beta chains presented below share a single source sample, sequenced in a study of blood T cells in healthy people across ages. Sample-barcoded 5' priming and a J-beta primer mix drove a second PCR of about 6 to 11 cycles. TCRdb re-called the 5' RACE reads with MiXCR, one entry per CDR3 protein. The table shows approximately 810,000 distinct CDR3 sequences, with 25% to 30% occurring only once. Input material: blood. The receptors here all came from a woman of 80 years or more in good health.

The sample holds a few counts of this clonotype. The CDR3 sequence is CASSSGRASTEAFF. In nucleotides, the CDR3 is TGTGCCAGCAGCTCCGGCCGGGCGTCCACTGAAGCTTTCTTT. This chain uses TRBV7-2 with TRBJ1-1; D remains ambiguous. Germline V lookup: CDR1 SGHTA, CDR2 FQGNSA. The CDR3 has 14 residues. V lost 4 bases and J lost 4, with 13 bases in between.

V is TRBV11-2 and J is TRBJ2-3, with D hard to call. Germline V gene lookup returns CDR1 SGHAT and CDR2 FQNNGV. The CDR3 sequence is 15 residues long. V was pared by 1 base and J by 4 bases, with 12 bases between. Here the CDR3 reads CASSLGTIPADTQYF. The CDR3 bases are TGTGCCAGCAGCTTAGGTACGATCCCGGCAGATACGCAGTATTTT.

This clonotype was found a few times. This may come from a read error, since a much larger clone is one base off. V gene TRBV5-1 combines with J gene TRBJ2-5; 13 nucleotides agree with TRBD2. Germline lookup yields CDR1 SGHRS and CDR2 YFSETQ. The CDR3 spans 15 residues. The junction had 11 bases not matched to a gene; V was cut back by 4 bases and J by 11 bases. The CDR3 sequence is CASSLGLAGIYEQYF. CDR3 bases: TGCGCCAGCAGCCTGGGACTAGCGGGGATATATGAGCAGTACTTC.

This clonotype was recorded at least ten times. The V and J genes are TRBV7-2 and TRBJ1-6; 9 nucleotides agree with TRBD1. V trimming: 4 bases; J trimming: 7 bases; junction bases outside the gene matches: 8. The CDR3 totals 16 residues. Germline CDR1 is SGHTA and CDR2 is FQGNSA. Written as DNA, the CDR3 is TGTGCCAGCAGCTCCCCACAGGGGGCGCGAAATTCACCCCTCCACTTT. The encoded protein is CASSSPQGARNSPLHF.

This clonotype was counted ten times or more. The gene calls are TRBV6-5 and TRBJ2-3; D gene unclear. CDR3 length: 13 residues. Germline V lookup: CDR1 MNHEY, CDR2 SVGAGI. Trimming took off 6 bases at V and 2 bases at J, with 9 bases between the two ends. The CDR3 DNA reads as TGTGCCAGCAGAGTCGGCCCCACAGATACGCAGTATTTT. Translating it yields CASRVGPTDTQYF.

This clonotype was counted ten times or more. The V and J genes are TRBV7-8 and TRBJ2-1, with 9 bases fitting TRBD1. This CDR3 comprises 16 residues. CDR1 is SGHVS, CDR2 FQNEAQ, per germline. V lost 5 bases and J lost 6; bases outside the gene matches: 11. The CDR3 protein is CASSKKQGASFNEQFF. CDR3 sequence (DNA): TGTGCCAGCAGCAAGAAACAGGGGGCCAGTTTCAATGAGCAGTTCTTC.

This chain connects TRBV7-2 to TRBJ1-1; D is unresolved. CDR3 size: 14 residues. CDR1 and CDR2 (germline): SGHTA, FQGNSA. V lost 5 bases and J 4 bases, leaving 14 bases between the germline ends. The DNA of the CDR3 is TGTGCCAGCAGCCCAATTTGGGGTATCACTGAAGCTTTCTTT. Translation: CASSPIWGITEAFF.

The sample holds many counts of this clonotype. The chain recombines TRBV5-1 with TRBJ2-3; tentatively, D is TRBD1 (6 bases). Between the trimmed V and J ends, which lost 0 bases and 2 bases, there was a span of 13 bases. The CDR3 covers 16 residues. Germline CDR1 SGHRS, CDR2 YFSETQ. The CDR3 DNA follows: TGCGCCAGCAGCTTGGCCCGGACAGACATCACAGATACGCAGTATTTT. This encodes CASSLARTDITDTQYF. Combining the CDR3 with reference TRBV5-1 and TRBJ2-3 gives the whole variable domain KAGVTQTPRYLIKTRGQQVTLSCSPISGHRSVSWYQQTPGQGLQFLFEYFSETQRNKGNFPGRFSGRQFSNSRSEMNVSTLELGDSALYLCASSLARTDITDTQYFGPGTRLTVL.

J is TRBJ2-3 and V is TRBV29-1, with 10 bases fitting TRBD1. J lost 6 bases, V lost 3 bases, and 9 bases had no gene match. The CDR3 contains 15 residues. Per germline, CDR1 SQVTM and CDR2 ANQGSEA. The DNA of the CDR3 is TGCAGCGTTGAGACCTGGGACAGGGGAGGGGATACGCAGTATTTT. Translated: CSVETWDRGGDTQYF.

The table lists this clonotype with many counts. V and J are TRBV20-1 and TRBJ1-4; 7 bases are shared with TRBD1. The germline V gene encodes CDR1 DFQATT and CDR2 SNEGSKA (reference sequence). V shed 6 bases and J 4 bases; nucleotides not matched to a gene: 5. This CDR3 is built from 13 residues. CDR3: CSAGDSYNEKLFF. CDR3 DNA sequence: TGCAGTGCGGGGGACAGCTATAATGAAAAACTGTTTTTT.

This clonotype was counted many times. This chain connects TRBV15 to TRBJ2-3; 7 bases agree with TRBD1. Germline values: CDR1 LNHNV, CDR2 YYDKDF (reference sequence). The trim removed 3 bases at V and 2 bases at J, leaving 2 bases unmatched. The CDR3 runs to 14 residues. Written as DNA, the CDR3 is TGTGCCACCAGCAGGACAGGGCCCACAGATACGCAGTATTTT. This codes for CATSRTGPTDTQYF.

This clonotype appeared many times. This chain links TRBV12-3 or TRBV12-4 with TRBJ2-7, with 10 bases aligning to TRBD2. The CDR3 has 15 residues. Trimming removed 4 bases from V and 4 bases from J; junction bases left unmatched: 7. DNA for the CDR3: TGTGCCAGCAGTTCAGCGGGGGGGCACGCTTACGAGCAGTACTTC. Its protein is CASSSAGGHAYEQYF.

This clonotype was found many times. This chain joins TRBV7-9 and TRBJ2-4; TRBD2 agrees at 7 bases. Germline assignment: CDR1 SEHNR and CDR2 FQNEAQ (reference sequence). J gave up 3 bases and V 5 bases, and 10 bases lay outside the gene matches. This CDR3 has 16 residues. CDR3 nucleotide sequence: TGTGCCAGCAGCCCCGCGGGGGTGTGGAGCAAAAACATTCAGTACTTC. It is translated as CASSPAGVWSKNIQYF.

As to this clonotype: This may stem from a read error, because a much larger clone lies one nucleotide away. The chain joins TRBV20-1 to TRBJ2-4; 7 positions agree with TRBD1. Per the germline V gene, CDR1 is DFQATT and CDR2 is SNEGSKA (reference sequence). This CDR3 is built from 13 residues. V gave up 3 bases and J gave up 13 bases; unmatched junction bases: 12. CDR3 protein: CSASKGAGEAQYF. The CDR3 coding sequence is TGCAGTGCTAGCAAGGGGGCTGGTGAGGCCCAGTACTTC.

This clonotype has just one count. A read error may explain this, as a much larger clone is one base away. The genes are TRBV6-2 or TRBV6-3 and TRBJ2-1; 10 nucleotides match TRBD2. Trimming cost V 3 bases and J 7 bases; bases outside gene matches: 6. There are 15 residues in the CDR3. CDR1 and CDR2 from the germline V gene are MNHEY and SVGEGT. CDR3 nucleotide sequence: TGTGCCAGCAGTTATGGGGCTAGCGGGAGTAATGAGCAGTTCTTC. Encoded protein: CASSYGASGSNEQFF.

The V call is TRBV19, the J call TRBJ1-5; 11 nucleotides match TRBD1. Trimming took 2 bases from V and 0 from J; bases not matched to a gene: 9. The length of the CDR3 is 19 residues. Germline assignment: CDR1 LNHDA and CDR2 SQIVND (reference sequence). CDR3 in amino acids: CASSILPGQGDHSNQPQHF. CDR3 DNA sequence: TGTGCCAGTAGTATACTTCCGGGACAGGGGGACCATAGCAATCAGCCCCAGCATTTT.